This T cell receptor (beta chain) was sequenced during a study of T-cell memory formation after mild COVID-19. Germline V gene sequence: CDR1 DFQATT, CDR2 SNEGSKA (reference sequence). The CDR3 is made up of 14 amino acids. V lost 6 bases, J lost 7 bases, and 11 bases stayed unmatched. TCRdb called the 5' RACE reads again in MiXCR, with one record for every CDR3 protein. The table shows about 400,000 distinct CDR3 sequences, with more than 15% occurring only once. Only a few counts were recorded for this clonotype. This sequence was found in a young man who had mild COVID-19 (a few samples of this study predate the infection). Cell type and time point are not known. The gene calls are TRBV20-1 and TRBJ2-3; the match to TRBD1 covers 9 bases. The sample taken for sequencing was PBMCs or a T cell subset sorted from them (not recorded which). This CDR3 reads CSAIPGQGTYTQYF. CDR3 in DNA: TGCAGTGCCATTCCGGGACAGGGTACTTATACGCAGTATTTT.